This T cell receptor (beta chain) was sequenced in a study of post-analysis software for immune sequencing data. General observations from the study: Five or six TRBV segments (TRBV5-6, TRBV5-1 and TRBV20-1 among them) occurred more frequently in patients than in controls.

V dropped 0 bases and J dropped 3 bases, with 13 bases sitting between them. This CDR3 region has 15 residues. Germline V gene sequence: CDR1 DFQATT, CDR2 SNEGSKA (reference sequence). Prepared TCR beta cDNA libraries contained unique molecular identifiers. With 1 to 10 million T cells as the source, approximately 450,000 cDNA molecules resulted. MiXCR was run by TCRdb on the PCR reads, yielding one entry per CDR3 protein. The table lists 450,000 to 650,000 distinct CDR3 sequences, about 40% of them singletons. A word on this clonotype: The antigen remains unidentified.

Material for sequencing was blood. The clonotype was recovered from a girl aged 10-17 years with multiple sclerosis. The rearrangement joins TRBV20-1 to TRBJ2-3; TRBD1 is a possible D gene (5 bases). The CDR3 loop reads CSARDVQGRTDTQYF. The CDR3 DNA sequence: TGCAGTGCTAGAGATGTCCAGGGTCGAACAGATACGCAGTATTTT.